This T cell receptor beta chain originates from a study of cytomegalovirus exposure and HLA in healthy donors. Between the trimmed V and J ends, which lost 0 bases and 11 bases, there was a span of 10 bases. The CDR3 consists of 12 residues. Per the germline V gene, CDR1 is SGHKS and CDR2 is YYEKEE (reference sequence). Primers for the PCR totalled 60 Vbeta and 13 Jbeta. The method was immunoSEQ multiplex PCR; TCRdb's version includes in-frame clones alone and lacks a portion of them. The sample lists approximately 150,000 clones, approximately 71% seen once, with 2.5% to 4% in the top ten. This TCR came from a man aged 40-49 years in good health and CMV-seronegative. This rearrangement joins TRBV5-5 to TRBJ2-3, with D unclear. Sequenced material: PBMCs. CDR3 in DNA: TGTGCCAGCAGCTTGGACACACTAAGGCAGTATTTT. Protein product: CASSLDTLRQYF. Using reference TRBV5-5 and TRBJ2-3 for the parts outside the CDR3, the full variable domain is DAGVTQSPTHLIKTRGQQVTLRCSPISGHKSVSWYQQVLGQGPQFIFQYYEKEERGRGNFPDRFSARQFPNYSSELNVNALLLGDSALYLCASSLDTLRQYFGPGTRLTVL.